Here is one T cell receptor (beta chain) with its context. Its antigen is still unknown. Nothing much larger sits one base from this clone, and base qualities are not available. As encoded in the germline V gene, CDR1 is SGHRS while CDR2 is YFSETQ. The CDR3 starts with the cysteine, ends with the phenylalanine, and has 18 residues. The retained sequence is limited to the CDR3, 54 bases, with the frame set at the first base. Ends trimmed: V by 0 bases, J by 7 bases; bases unmatched to a gene: 17. The immunoSEQ Assay, a bias-controlled multiplex PCR, was used to amplify TCRbeta CDR3 regions from genomic DNA. Under the source paper's analysis protocol: The number of nucleated cells in each sample was estimated from the amplification of reference gene primers within the assay. To quantify the absolute abundance of each unique TCRbeta CDR3 rearrangement, sequence reads were collapsed and filtered. Productive Simpson clonality was computed per sample as the square root of Simpson's diversity index over productive rearrangements. TCRdb retrieved this table from immuneACCESS and kept in-frame rearrangements only. Not all clones are present; in checked studies, unresolved V genes account for under half, and no reason is known for the remainder. V and J calls plus clone size are reproduced from that table; the DNA served to infer D and trimming. The sample table shows about 330,000 clones, and approximately 89% are seen once. Approximately 5.3% of the sample is held by the ten biggest clonotypes.

Participants in the prospective study were aged roughly 18 to 100 years, lived in about two dozen United States geographic areas, and enrolled through a virtual design. In the prospective study, cohorts were assigned on the basis of participant-reported clinical history obtained from a screening survey and a study questionnaire. Recovered participants in ImmuneRACE Cohort 3 were defined as having two consecutive negative NP/OP PCR tests, clearance from a healthcare professional, or resolution of symptoms. In the prospective study, mobile phlebotomists collected whole blood, serum and a nasopharyngeal or oropharyngeal swab from each participant. Additional blood draws and questionnaires over an approximately 2-month period could optionally be provided by prospective study participants. Before DNA extraction, blood samples from the prospective study were shipped at room temperature or frozen. The data derive from a study of blood T cell repertoires in COVID-19 (dated by TCRdb to about 2020). With regard to the full study: Samples covering the acute and convalescent phases of COVID-19 were provided by collaborators in the United States, Italy and Spain. The material from the prospective study consisted of cDNA or gDNA derived from T cells, B-cell-depleted T cells, or PBMCs. Where HLA class I and class II types were available, the types were taken from metadata supplied by the sample provider, not from assay-based typing. Samples came from the ongoing ImmuneRACE study (first 160 participants) plus 1,254 subjects from 6 global collaborators. The repertoires were released in a freely available public database intended as a resource for research on the immune response to SARS-CoV-2. The sample metadata nearly always contained a de-identified subject ID, COVID-19 status, age in years and sex. Subjects who had been exposed to COVID-19, were actively infected with it, or had recovered from it provided the deeply sampled blood TCRbeta repertoires that made up the dataset.

What the work shows at the level of the full study, not this receptor alone: Clinical and demographic metadata were provided uncurated, with the amount varying by source and participant.

The sequencing sample was made of PBMCs or T cells enriched from blood (not recorded which). The source is a woman in her 30s who had recovered from COVID-19. The chain joins TRBV5-1 to TRBJ2-7; TRBD2 agrees with 9 junctional bases. The CDR3 loop reads CASSLGDYLAGTLGEQYF. The DNA sequence is as follows: TGCGCCAGCAGCTTGGGAGACTACCTAGCGGGGACCCTCGGTGAGCAGTACTTC.